This T cell receptor beta chain is drawn from a study of blood T cell dynamics during melanoma immunotherapy. With regard to this clone: The antigen remains unidentified.

Trimming removed 0 bases from V and 7 bases from J; junction bases left unmatched: 9. The CDR3 has 16 residues. Per the germline V gene, CDR1 is MGHRA and CDR2 is YSYEKL. Assay: immunoSEQ multiplex PCR; the TCRdb copy retains only in-frame clones and omits some. The sample lists just under 10,000 clones, around nine tenths occurring once. General study findings and limits: At W3, later disease-control patients showed bifurcated PBMC repertoire changes, unlike progressors.

Described time point: pre-treatment baseline. This chain joins TRBV4-1 and TRBJ2-7; 10 bases are shared with TRBD1. Sample: blood, taken from a patient treated with checkpoint blockade. The sequence was obtained from a human donor with melanoma. The CDR3 region has the DNA TGCGCCAGCAGCCAAGATCCGCGACAGGGGGCTGGGGAGCAGTACTTC. This encodes CASSQDPRQGAGEQYF.